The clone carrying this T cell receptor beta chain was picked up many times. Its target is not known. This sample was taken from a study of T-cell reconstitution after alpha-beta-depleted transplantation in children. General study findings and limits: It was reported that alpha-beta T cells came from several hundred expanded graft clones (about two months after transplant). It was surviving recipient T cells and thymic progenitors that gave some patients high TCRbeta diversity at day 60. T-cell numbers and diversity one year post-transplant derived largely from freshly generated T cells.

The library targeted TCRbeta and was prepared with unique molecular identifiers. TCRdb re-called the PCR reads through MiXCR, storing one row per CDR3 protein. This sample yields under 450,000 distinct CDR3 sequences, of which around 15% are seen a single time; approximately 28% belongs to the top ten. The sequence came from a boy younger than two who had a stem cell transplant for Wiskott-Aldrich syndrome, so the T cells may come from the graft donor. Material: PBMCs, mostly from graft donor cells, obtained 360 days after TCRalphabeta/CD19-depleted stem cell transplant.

The CDR3 is CASSRDRGNTGELFF. In DNA, the CDR3 is TGCGCCAGCAGCCGGGACAGGGGGAACACCGGGGAGCTGTTTTTT. The chain recombines TRBV5-1 with TRBJ2-2; 10 bases align to TRBD1. Germline values: CDR1 SGHRS, CDR2 YFSETQ. This CDR3 has 15 residues. Germline trimming cut 4 bases from V and 1 base from J; bases unmatched to any gene: 1.